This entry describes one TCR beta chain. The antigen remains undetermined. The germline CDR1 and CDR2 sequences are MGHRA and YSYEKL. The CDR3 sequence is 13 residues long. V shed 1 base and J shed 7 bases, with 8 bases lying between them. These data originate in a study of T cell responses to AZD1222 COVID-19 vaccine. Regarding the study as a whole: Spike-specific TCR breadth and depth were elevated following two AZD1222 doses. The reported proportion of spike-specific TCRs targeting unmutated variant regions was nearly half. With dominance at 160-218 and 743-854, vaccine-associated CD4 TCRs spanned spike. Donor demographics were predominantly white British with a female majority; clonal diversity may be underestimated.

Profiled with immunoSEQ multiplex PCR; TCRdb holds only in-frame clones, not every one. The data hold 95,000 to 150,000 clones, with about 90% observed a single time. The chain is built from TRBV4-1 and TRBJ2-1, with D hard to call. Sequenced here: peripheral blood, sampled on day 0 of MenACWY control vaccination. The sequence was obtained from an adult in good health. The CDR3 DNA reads TGCGCCAGCAGCCAAGTATCCGGGAATGAGCAGTTCTTC. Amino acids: CASSQVSGNEQFF.